These 24 T cell receptor beta chains originate from one sample sequenced in a study of blood T cell repertoires in COVID-19. TCRdb's table, derived via immunoSEQ multiplex PCR, lists solely in-frame clones and lacks some. The table shows about 190,000 clones, with more than 75% occurring only once. The sample was peripheral blood. Receptor source: a man aged 40-49 years with active or convalescent COVID-19.

This chain links TRBV7-9 with TRBJ2-5; TRBD2 aligns across 11 bases. Per the germline V gene, CDR1 is SEHNR and CDR2 is FQNEAQ (reference sequence). CDR3 size: 16 residues. V lost 4 bases to trimming and J lost 2 bases; unmatched junction nucleotides: 6. The CDR3: CASSSGLAGKQETQYF. CDR3 in DNA: TGTGCCAGCAGCTCTGGACTAGCGGGTAAACAAGAGACCCAGTACTTC. Combining the CDR3 with reference TRBV7-9 and TRBJ2-5 gives the whole variable domain DTGVSQNPRHKITKRGQNVTFRCDPISEHNRLYWYRQTLGQGPEFLTYFQNEAQLEKSRLLSDRFSAERPKGSFSTLEIQRTEQGDSAMYLCASSSGLAGKQETQYFGPGTRLLVL.

The DNA of the CDR3 is TGTGCCAGCAGTTTAATAGCGGGAGGGTCACGGATGGTTCACGAGCAGTACTTC. Amino acid sequence: CASSLIAGGSRMVHEQYF. The chain employs TRBV28 and TRBJ2-7; 11 bases align to TRBD2. The ends lost 2 bases at V and 5 bases at J; junction bases unmatched: 14. Germline CDR1 MDHEN, CDR2 SYDVKM. The CDR3 is 18 amino acids. Full variable domain (remainder filled in from reference TRBV28 and TRBJ2-7): DVKVTQSSRYLVKRTGEKVFLECVQDMDHENMFWYRQDPGLGLRLIYFSYDVKMKEKGDIPEGYSVSREKKERFSLILESASTNQTSMYLCASSLIAGGSRMVHEQYFGPGTRLTVT.

V usage is TRBV9 and J usage is TRBJ1-2; D is possibly TRBD1 (6 bases). Germline CDR1 and CDR2: SGDLS and YYNGEE. CDR3 length: 15 amino acids. With 3 bases removed from V and 4 bases from J, the gap between germline ends came to 16 bases. CDR3 coding DNA: TGTGCCAGCAGCGCCGCTAGGACAGAAATCTATGGCTACACCTTC. Amino acid sequence: CASSAARTEIYGYTF.

This clone has only a few counts. Here the CDR3 DNA reads TGTGCCAGCAGAACCCCGGGACTAGCGGACTACGAGCAGTACTTC. It yields the protein CASRTPGLADYEQYF. The chain recombines TRBV28 with TRBJ2-7; 11 bases fit TRBD2. This CDR3 has 15 amino acids. V dropped 6 bases and J dropped 3; count of bases not matched to a gene: 7. Germline V lookup: CDR1 MDHEN, CDR2 SYDVKM.

V is TRBV11-1 and J is TRBJ1-2; TRBD1 aligns across 10 bases. Looked up from germline, CDR1 is SGHAT and CDR2 is FQDESV (reference sequence). The length of the CDR3 is 14 residues. J gave up 1 base and V 5 bases, and 1 base lay outside the gene matches. The CDR3 spells CASSRTGGNYGYTF. The CDR3, as DNA: TGTGCCAGCAGCCGGACAGGGGGTAACTATGGCTACACCTTC.

This chain uses TRBV6-2 or TRBV6-3 with TRBJ1-3; D is uncertain. This CDR3 contains 14 residues. In germline, CDR1 is MNHEY, CDR2 SVGEGT. V was clipped by 2 bases and J by 4 bases, with 9 bases between them. CDR3 in DNA: TGTGCCAGCAGTTACGGAGGAGCCGGAAACACCATATATTTT. Translating gives CASSYGGAGNTIYF.

The rearrangement uses TRBV27 and TRBJ1-4; TRBD1 matches 7 bases. Germline CDR1 and CDR2: MNHEY and SMNVEV (reference sequence). CDR3 length equals 15 residues. The V segment lost 4 bases and the J segment 8 bases; nucleotides outside the gene matches: 10. CDR3 protein: CASSSLTGNLEKLFF. The DNA of the CDR3 is TGTGCCAGCAGTTCACTGACAGGGAACTTAGAAAAACTGTTTTTT.

This chain joins TRBV5-5 and TRBJ1-1; a possible D gene is TRBD1 (5 bases). The CDR3 sequence is 14 residues long. The germline V and J ends were trimmed by 1 base and 3 bases, with 10 bases remaining between them. Germline CDR1 is SGHKS and CDR2 is YYEKEE (reference sequence). The CDR3 DNA follows: TGTGCCAGCAGCTTGTATGGGGGGGACACTGAAGCTTTCTTT. Translation gives CASSLYGGDTEAFF. The complete variable domain, with remaining parts taken from reference TRBV5-5 and TRBJ1-1, reads DAGVTQSPTHLIKTRGQQVTLRCSPISGHKSVSWYQQVLGQGPQFIFQYYEKEERGRGNFPDRFSARQFPNYSSELNVNALLLGDSALYLCASSLYGGDTEAFFGQGTRLTVV.

V gene TRBV2 combines with J gene TRBJ2-7; no clear D gene. The length of the CDR3 is 13 residues. V was clipped by 7 bases and J by 1 base, with 11 bases between them. CDR1 is SNHLY and CDR2 is FYNNEI in the germline V gene. CDR3 amino acids: CASMSSGSYEQYF. CDR3 DNA sequence: TGTGCCAGCATGAGTTCAGGATCCTACGAGCAGTACTTC.

CDR3 region: CASSRQGAPNTGELFF. CDR3 coding DNA: TGTGCCAGTAGTAGGCAGGGGGCCCCGAACACCGGGGAGCTGTTTTTT. This rearrangement joins TRBV19 to TRBJ2-2; 8 nucleotides align to TRBD1. Per the germline V gene, CDR1 is LNHDA and CDR2 is SQIVND (reference sequence). The CDR3 is 16 amino acids. Trimming took 4 bases from V and 0 from J; bases not matched to a gene: 4.

This chain joins TRBV29-1 and TRBJ2-2; a weak D match, TRBD2 (5 bases). Germline V gives CDR1 SQVTM, CDR2 ANQGSEA. The CDR3 length is 13 residues. Between the trimmed V and J ends, which lost 5 bases and 0 bases, there was a span of 7 bases. This chain's CDR3 is CSVLATNTGELFF. CDR3 coding DNA: TGCAGCGTTCTAGCTACGAACACCGGGGAGCTGTTTTTT.

J is TRBJ1-2 and V is TRBV7-8; weak D call: TRBD1 (6 bases). The germline V gene encodes CDR1 SGHVS and CDR2 FQNEAQ. This CDR3 is built from 15 residues. Trimming removed 5 bases at V and 5 bases at J, with 18 bases between. The CDR3 DNA reads TGTGCCAGCAGCATTGGACAGAATAGTCGGTATGGCTACACCTTC. Its protein product is CASSIGQNSRYGYTF.

This chain uses TRBV25-1 with TRBJ1-4; a possible D gene is TRBD1 (6 bases). Trimming stripped 6 bases from V and 5 bases from J, with 19 bases between. Looked up from germline, CDR1 is MGHDK and CDR2 is SYGVNS. CDR3 length: 16 residues. In DNA form, the CDR3 reads TGTGCCAGCAGGAATACCCGCGGGGGCTTAAATGAAAAACTGTTTTTT. It codes for CASRNTRGGLNEKLFF.

The chain recombines TRBV28 with TRBJ2-3; 13 bases match TRBD2. CDR1 is MDHEN, CDR2 SYDVKM, per germline. The ends lost 5 bases at V and 2 bases at J; junction bases unmatched: 7. CDR3 length equals 17 residues. CDR3 region: CASSHPGLAGPTDTQYF. CDR3 nucleotide sequence: TGTGCCAGCAGTCACCCGGGACTAGCGGGACCCACAGATACGCAGTATTTT.

The genes are TRBV27 and TRBJ1-6; D is perhaps TRBD1 (5 bases). The germline gives CDR1 MNHEY, CDR2 SMNVEV (reference sequence). The CDR3 runs 15 residues. The ends were cut back, 5 bases at V and 8 bases at J, with 16 bases in the middle. DNA for the CDR3: TGTGCCAGCAGTACCAGGGCCCTAGGCCATTCACCCCTCCACTTT. Its translation is CASSTRALGHSPLHF.

The rearrangement joins TRBV7-2 to TRBJ2-7; 8 bases are shared with TRBD2. Germline-derived CDR1 and CDR2 are SGHTA and FQGNSA. Trimming cost V 7 bases and J 2 bases; bases outside gene matches: 7. The CDR3 covers 14 residues. This CDR3 reads CASTSRGGAYEQYF. CDR3 nucleotide sequence: TGTGCCAGCACATCACGGGGGGGTGCCTACGAGCAGTACTTC.

V is TRBV18 and J is TRBJ1-5; possibly TRBD1 for D (6 bases). Germline CDR1 and CDR2: KGHSH and LQKENI. Trimming stripped 1 base from V and 3 bases from J, with 10 bases between. CDR3 size: 15 residues. As DNA, the CDR3 is TGTGCCAGCTCACCACAGACAGGAGACAATCAGCCCCAGCATTTT. This gives the protein CASSPQTGDNQPQHF. The full variable domain, rest sourced from reference TRBV18 and TRBJ1-5, is NAGVMQNPRHLVRRRGQEARLRCSPMKGHSHVYWYRQLPEEGLKFMVYLQKENIIDESGMPKERFSAEFPKEGPSILRIQQVVRGDSAAYFCASSPQTGDNQPQHFGDGTRLSIL.

V and J are TRBV12-5 and TRBJ1-6, with TRBD1 matching over 10 bases. With V trimmed by 1 base and J by 5 bases, 2 bases remained unmatched. This CDR3 comprises 16 residues. Per germline, CDR1 LGHNT and CDR2 FRNRAP. The CDR3 sequence: CASGLEGQGNNSPLHF. CDR3 DNA: TGTGCTAGTGGTTTGGAGGGACAGGGGAATAATTCACCCCTCCACTTT. Filled out from reference TRBV12-5 and TRBJ1-6, the complete variable domain reads DARVTQTPRHKVTEMGQEVTMRCQPILGHNTVFWYRQTMMQGLELLAYFRNRAPLDDSGMPKDRFSAEMPDATLATLKIQPSEPRDSAVYFCASGLEGQGNNSPLHFGNGTRLTVT.

This clone was detected only a few times. The chain joins TRBV19 to TRBJ1-6; TRBD1 is a possible D gene (5 bases). Germline V gene data show CDR1 as LNHDA and CDR2 as SQIVND (reference sequence). The CDR3 length is 15 residues. Trimming removed 6 bases at V and 14 bases at J, with 23 bases between. The CDR3 is CASSVGTGSSIALHF. The CDR3 DNA follows: TGTGCCAGTAGCGTGGGAACAGGCTCTTCGATAGCCCTCCACTTT.

The chain has TRBV19 and TRBJ1-4; D is unresolved. The V and J ends lost 3 bases and 5 bases respectively, with 13 bases between them. The CDR3 extends over 15 amino acids. The germline CDR1 and CDR2 sequences are LNHDA and SQIVND (reference sequence). The DNA for the CDR3 is TGTGCCAGTAGTATCGGTTATGCTACCAATGAAAAACTGTTTTTT. Translated: CASSIGYATNEKLFF.

This clone was observed a few times. The chain employs TRBV4-1 and TRBJ1-1, with 7 bases matching TRBD1. This CDR3 contains 15 residues. CDR1 is MGHRA and CDR2 is YSYEKL in the germline V gene. V was pared by 3 bases and J by 2 bases, with 6 bases of the junction left unmatched. The CDR3: CASSQRGTANTEAFF. CDR3 bases: TGCGCCAGCAGCCAGCGCGGGACAGCTAACACTGAAGCTTTCTTT.

The chain has TRBV10-3 and TRBJ2-7; 10 nucleotides agree with TRBD2. Unmatched junction bases numbered 7, after V lost 4 bases and J lost 7 bases. This CDR3 contains 14 residues. CDR1 and CDR2 (germline): ENHRY, SYGVKD. The CDR3 loop reads CAISVTGLALEQYF. CDR3 coding DNA: TGTGCCATCAGTGTTACGGGACTAGCGTTGGAGCAGTACTTC.

This chain uses TRBV25-1 with TRBJ2-7, with a weak D call TRBD1 (5 bases). Germline assignment: CDR1 MGHDK and CDR2 SYGVNS. This CDR3 region has 11 residues. The ends were cut back, 6 bases at V and 3 bases at J, with 6 bases in the middle. The CDR3 DNA follows: TGTGCCAGCAGAAGGGGCTACGAGCAGTACTTC. This sequence encodes CASRRGYEQYF.

The chain links TRBV4-1 to TRBJ2-7; 11 nucleotides line up with TRBD2. The V gene end was trimmed by 0 bases and the J gene end by 0 bases; junction bases not matched to a gene: 10. The germline gives CDR1 MGHRA, CDR2 YSYEKL. CDR3 length equals 19 residues. The CDR3 sequence: CASSQDEAGTSGGSYEQYF. The DNA for the CDR3 is TGCGCCAGCAGCCAAGATGAAGCCGGGACTAGCGGAGGCTCCTACGAGCAGTACTTC.